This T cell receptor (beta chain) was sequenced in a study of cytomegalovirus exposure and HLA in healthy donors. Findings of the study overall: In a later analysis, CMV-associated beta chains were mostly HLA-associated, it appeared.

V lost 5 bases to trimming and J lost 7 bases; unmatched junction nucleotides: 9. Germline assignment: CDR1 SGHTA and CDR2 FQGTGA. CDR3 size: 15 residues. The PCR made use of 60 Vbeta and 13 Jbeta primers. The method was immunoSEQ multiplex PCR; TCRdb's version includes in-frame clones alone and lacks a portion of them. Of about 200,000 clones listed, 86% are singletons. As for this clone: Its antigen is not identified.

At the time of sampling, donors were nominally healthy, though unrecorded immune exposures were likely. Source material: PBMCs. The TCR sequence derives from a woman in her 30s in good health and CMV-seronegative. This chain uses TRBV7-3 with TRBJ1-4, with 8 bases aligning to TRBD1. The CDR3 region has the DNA TGTGCCAGCAGCCTACAGGGGGGAAGAGGTGAAAAACTGTTTTTT. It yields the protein CASSLQGGRGEKLFF.